This T cell receptor beta chain appears in the sequencing data of a study of cytomegalovirus exposure and HLA in healthy donors. Overall study context: The roughly 120 validation repertoires, a later analysis reported, used the same platform as the 550 to 700 repertoires from the first cohort. General study results and limits: The classifier was said to identify cytomegalovirus status with high specificity and sensitivity.

In the case of this clone: The antigen is not known.

TCRdb keeps only in-frame clones here, not all; method: immunoSEQ multiplex PCR. The sample has about 200,000 clones, roughly 81% seen once. The germline CDR1 and CDR2 sequences are SGHRS and YFSETQ. V shed 7 bases and J 4 bases; nucleotides not matched to a gene: 3. The CDR3 consists of 14 residues. Sequences were obtained from PBMCs. The sequence was obtained from a woman aged 25 to 39 in good health and CMV-seronegative. The chain uses TRBV5-1 and TRBJ1-4, with 11 bases identical to TRBD1. The CDR3 coding sequence is TGCGCCAGCGGACAGGGGGCCAATAATGAAAAACTGTTTTTT. Residues: CASGQGANNEKLFF.